Described below is a single TCR delta chain sequence and its context. Given a much more abundant clone one base away, this may be a read error. Other DNA sequences within the sample encode an identical CDR3. TCRdb reprocessed the reads using CATT. The sample includes about 6,900 delta-chain clones, over 2% of them seen just once. Trimming at V came to 1 base and at J to 0 bases, leaving 9 bases not matched to a gene. The germline CDR1 and CDR2 sequences are GEAIGNYY and EKD. The CDR3 consists of 20 residues. This entry comes from a study of gamma-delta chains in newborns, infants, children. About the study: Microbial exposure reportedly drives polyclonal innate γδ T cell expansion after birth.

Source material: blood. The sequence was obtained from a child who was a newborn, infant or young child, either healthy, febrile or measles-vaccinated (not recorded which). The chain employs TRDV2 and TRDJ3; 9 nucleotides line up with TRDD3. CDR3: CACDTGGYSGSSWDTRQMFF. As DNA, the CDR3 is TGTGCCTGTGACACGGGGGGATACAGTGGAAGCTCCTGGGACACCCGACAGATGTTTTTC.